This paragraph covers one TCR beta chain sequence. Its antigen is not identified. This sample was included in a study of response to subunit inactivated influenza vaccine. Study-wide results and caveats: A suggestion made by the authors is that each seasonal influenza vaccination recruits few new T cells.

One entry per CDR3 protein results from TCRdb running MiXCR on the RT-PCR reads. The top ten clones hold approximately 30% of a sample with around 200,000 distinct CDR3 sequences, approximately 15% of them seen once. V shed 3 bases and J shed 7 bases, with 12 bases lying between them. The germline V gene encodes CDR1 MDHEN and CDR2 SYDVKM. This CDR3 has 13 amino acids. This sequence originates from a man aged 45 to 65 who received an inactivated influenza vaccine. Specimen: CD8+ T cells sorted from PBMCs, collected roughly 5 days after vaccination. The chain carries TRBV28 and TRBJ1-1; D possibly corresponds to TRBD1 (5 bases). The CDR3 nucleotides are TGTGCCAGCAGTTTCGGGGGGGTGGTTGAAGCTTTCTTT. Translating gives CASSFGGVVEAFF.